The TCR beta chain under discussion was sequenced for a study of blood T cell repertoires in COVID-19. Background on the study: Collection of acute and convalescent COVID-19 samples took place in the United States, Italy and Spain.

Participants were aged about 18 to 89 years, lived in around 22 US areas, and enrolled virtually. V was cut by 4 bases and J by 1 base, with 15 bases left in between. Germline CDR1 is SGHNT and CDR2 is YYREEE (reference sequence). CDR3 length equals 17 residues. Only in-frame clones appear in the TCRdb table, and some are missing; sequencing was by immunoSEQ multiplex PCR. The repertoire has a few hundred thousand clones, roughly nine tenths of them found once; the top ten carry around 3%. The gene calls are TRBV5-4 and TRBJ1-6, with a tentative D call TRBD1 (5 bases). This TCR was sampled from a woman between 25 and 40 years old who had recovered from COVID-19. Sequenced sample: PBMCs or T cells enriched from blood (not recorded which). The CDR3 coding sequence is TGTGCCAGCAGCAAAACCCAGGGAGGGTCCTATAATTCACCCCTCCACTTT. It codes for CASSKTQGGSYNSPLHF.